The 9 T cell receptor beta chains reported below all come from one sample, sequenced in a study of blood T cell repertoires in COVID-19. The method was immunoSEQ multiplex PCR; TCRdb's version includes in-frame clones alone and lacks a portion of them. The sample records hundreds of thousands of clones, 85% to 90% being singletons. Sequencing was performed on peripheral blood. These receptors originate from a man aged 50 to 60 with COVID-19, enrolled during active disease.

The rearrangement links TRBV15 to TRBJ2-3; 10 nucleotides agree with TRBD2. Trimming at V came to 5 bases and at J to 3 bases, leaving 8 bases not matched to a gene. This CDR3 is 16 amino acids long. CDR1 LNHNV and CDR2 YYDKDF come from the germline V gene (reference sequence). CDR3: CATSERGGRGTDTQYF. Written as DNA, the CDR3 is TGTGCCACCAGCGAGCGGGGGGGCCGGGGAACAGATACGCAGTATTTT.

The chain is built from TRBV19 and TRBJ2-2; 10 nucleotides align to TRBD2. After removal of 0 bases from V and 4 bases from J, the junction contained 11 bases not matched to a gene. The CDR3 length is 19 residues. Germline assignment: CDR1 LNHDA and CDR2 SQIVND (reference sequence). CDR3 region: CASSIDFGAGGHGTGELFF. In DNA, the CDR3 is TGTGCCAGTAGTATAGATTTCGGAGCGGGAGGGCACGGCACCGGGGAGCTGTTTTTT.

This chain joins TRBV9 and TRBJ2-7; 8 bases line up with TRBD2. CDR1 SGDLS and CDR2 YYNGEE come from the germline V gene. CDR3 length: 15 residues. J gave up 3 bases and V 0 bases, and 5 bases lay outside the gene matches. CDR3 in amino acids: CASSVGAGGGYEQYF. In DNA, the CDR3 is TGTGCCAGCAGCGTAGGGGCGGGAGGAGGCTACGAGCAGTACTTC.

In this sample, this clone turned up once. The chain employs TRBV7-6 and TRBJ1-6; 7 positions agree with TRBD1. Germline V gene sequence: CDR1 SGHVS, CDR2 FNYEAQ. V lost 5 bases to trimming and J lost 11 bases; unmatched junction nucleotides: 12. The CDR3 loop spans 15 amino acids. The CDR3 nucleotides are TGTGCCAGCAGCCAGGGGGGTGAGGGGTCGACACCCCTCCACTTT. This encodes CASSQGGEGSTPLHF.

The chain combines TRBV7-2 with TRBJ1-2, with D unclear. CDR3 size: 13 residues. The V gene lost 2 bases and the J gene lost 6 bases, with 10 bases spanning the gap. Germline lookup yields CDR1 SGHTA and CDR2 FQGNSA. In nucleotides, the CDR3 is TGTGCCAGCAGCTTACGGCGGTGGGATGGCTACACCTTC. Translation gives CASSLRRWDGYTF.

This clone was seen more than once but under ten times. The junction does not match germline at one end; this may be a read error. The V call is TRBV7-7, the J call TRBJ2-1, with 11 bases fitting TRBD2. Germline V gives CDR1 SSHAT, CDR2 FNYEAQ (reference sequence). The CDR3 sequence is 14 residues long. The CDR3 DNA sequence: TGTGCTAGCAGCTTAGCGGGAGGGCCAAATGAGCAGTTCTTC. It specifies CASSLAGGPNEQFF.

This clone was counted a few times. This chain links TRBV7-6 with TRBJ1-2; 8 bases are a match to TRBD1. CDR1 and CDR2 from the germline V gene are SGHVS and FNYEAQ. Trimming cost V 0 bases and J 6 bases; bases outside gene matches: 6. CDR3 length: 15 amino acids. The CDR3 region is CASSLAKATGDGYTF. In DNA, the CDR3 is TGTGCCAGCAGCTTAGCCAAGGCGACAGGGGATGGCTACACCTTC.

This clone appeared a few times. The chain is built from TRBV12-3 or TRBV12-4 and TRBJ1-6; 7 positions match TRBD1. The CDR3 contains 13 residues. V was pared by 7 bases and J by 5 bases, with 2 bases of the junction left unmatched. As DNA, the CDR3 is TGTGCCAGCAAAGGGACAGATAATTCACCCCTCCACTTT. Protein sequence: CASKGTDNSPLHF.

This CDR3 is CASRPTGASGELFF. The CDR3 DNA reads TGTGCCAGCAGACCTACAGGGGCGTCCGGGGAGCTGTTTTTT. The V gene is TRBV2, the J gene TRBJ2-2; 7 bases agree with TRBD1. CDR1 and CDR2 (germline): SNHLY, FYNNEI. This CDR3 has 14 amino acids. Germline trimming cut 6 bases from V and 6 bases from J; bases unmatched to any gene: 7.